This paragraph covers one T cell receptor (beta chain) sequence. Its target is not known. The CDR3 totals 13 residues. With 0 bases removed from V and 8 bases from J, the gap between germline ends came to 10 bases. CDR1 is SNHLY, CDR2 FYNNEI, per germline. The repertoire was sequenced with immunoSEQ multiplex PCR; TCRdb's copy has only in-frame clones and lacks some. The sample lists around 120,000 clones; 92% were seen once. Thawed PBMCs were FACS-sorted into unstimulated CD4+CD25+CD127- regulatory T cells, CD4+CD25- non-regulatory cells, CD4 and CD8 cells. This sample is drawn from a study of Tregs in tolerant kidney transplant recipients. Points from the study as a whole: Tregs expanded with activated donor B cells seemed most donor-specific. Biological reproducibility was not directly addressed, but technical replication error appeared minimal. Few patients were studied, so findings need validation in larger groups.

This receptor was identified in a human donor in good health. Source material: CD4+ T cells from blood. This chain joins TRBV2 and TRBJ1-2; D remains unclear. Here the CDR3 reads CASSEAAGWGYTF. For the CDR3, the DNA is TGTGCCAGCAGTGAAGCGGCAGGATGGGGCTACACCTTC.